What follows are 25 T cell receptor beta chains derived from one specimen sequenced in a study of PD-L1 blockade in urothelial cancer. Produced via immunoSEQ multiplex PCR; TCRdb's table is partial and in-frame only. The table lists tens of thousands of clones, around nine tenths of them singletons. This specimen was PBMCs, taken around atezolizumab (anti-PD-L1) treatment. The source is a man aged 50-59 years with urothelial cancer.

The genes are TRBV9 and TRBJ2-5, with 11 positions matching TRBD2. The CDR3 sequence is 18 residues long. From germline, CDR1 is SGDLS and CDR2 YYNGEE. Unmatched junction bases numbered 11, after V lost 4 bases and J lost 0 bases. The CDR3 bases are TGTGCCAGCAGCTCGGGGACTAGCGGAAAGGGGGACCAAGAGACCCAGTACTTC. Residues: CASSSGTSGKGDQETQYF.

The gene calls are TRBV7-2 and TRBJ2-5; D may be TRBD2 (5 bases). This CDR3 spans 16 amino acids. Germline CDR1 is SGHTA and CDR2 is FQGNSA. Trimming removed 1 base from V and 4 bases from J, with 16 bases in between. In nucleotides, the CDR3 is TGTGCCAGCAGCTTAGATCTAACTAGTAGGAGAGAGACCCAGTACTTC. Translating gives CASSLDLTSRRETQYF.

The chain recombines TRBV5-6 with TRBJ2-1; TRBD2 agrees at 7 bases. From germline, CDR1 is SGHDT and CDR2 YYEEEE. With 2 bases clipped from V and 3 bases from J, the junction kept 5 bases outside the gene matches. This CDR3 has 15 residues. CDR3 DNA sequence: TGTGCCAGCAGCTTTACTAGCGTAGACTACAATGAGCAGTTCTTC. Translated, it gives CASSFTSVDYNEQFF.

The chain uses TRBV19 and TRBJ2-4, with TRBD1 identical over 7 bases. CDR1 LNHDA and CDR2 SQIVND come from the germline V gene (reference sequence). The V segment lost 10 bases and the J segment 6 bases; nucleotides outside the gene matches: 15. The CDR3 totals 15 residues. CDR3 loop: CATTPGQGVGNIQYF. DNA of the CDR3: TGTGCCACCACGCCCGGGCAGGGGGTGGGAAACATTCAGTACTTC.

V and J are TRBV5-6 and TRBJ2-7; 7 bases agree with TRBD1. The germline CDR1 and CDR2 sequences are SGHDT and YYEEEE. Trimming took 4 bases from V and 2 from J; bases not matched to a gene: 6. The CDR3 consists of 14 residues. The CDR3 coding sequence is TGTGCCAGCAGCCAATACAGGGGAGCCTACGAGCAGTACTTC. Protein: CASSQYRGAYEQYF.

CDR3 in DNA: TGTGCCAGCAGGGGACAGGGGGCTGAATTAGGCTATGGCTACACCTTC. This codes for CASRGQGAELGYGYTF. The chain recombines TRBV2 with TRBJ1-2; 12 nucleotides align to TRBD1. Germline CDR1 is SNHLY and CDR2 is FYNNEI. CDR3 length: 16 residues. V shed 6 bases and J 4 bases; nucleotides not matched to a gene: 9.

This clone was seen once. This chain links TRBV30 with TRBJ2-3, with TRBD2 as a possible D gene (7 bases). V lost 2 bases, J lost 6 bases, and 15 bases lay in between. This CDR3 spans 14 amino acids. CDR1 and CDR2 from the germline V gene are GTSNPN and SVGIG (reference sequence). The CDR3 DNA reads TGTGCCTGGAGTAGGGGGGGCAATGCGGATACGCAGTATTTT. It yields the protein CAWSRGGNADTQYF.

The chain has TRBV5-6 and TRBJ2-1; TRBD2 matches at 9 bases. The J segment lost 4 bases and the V segment lost 3 bases, leaving 11 bases of the junction unmatched. CDR3 length: 17 amino acids. Germline lookup yields CDR1 SGHDT and CDR2 YYEEEE. The CDR3 DNA reads as TGTGCCAGCAGCTCGGGACTAGCACTCTCGGGGTACAATGAGCAGTTCTTC. As protein: CASSSGLALSGYNEQFF.

This clone came up once. This chain links TRBV7-9 with TRBJ2-2, with a tentative D call TRBD2 (6 bases). V dropped 0 bases and J dropped 1 base, with 15 bases sitting between them. CDR1 and CDR2 from the germline V gene are SEHNR and FQNEAQ (reference sequence). CDR3 size: 18 residues. The CDR3 coding sequence is TGTGCCAGCAGCTTAGCTCTACCGGGACTGAAGAACACCGGGGAGCTGTTTTTT. It codes for CASSLALPGLKNTGELFF.

The CDR3 coding sequence is TGTGCCAGCAGGATACAGGGGTTGTCCTACGAGCAGTACTTC. Encoded protein: CASRIQGLSYEQYF. V and J are TRBV28 and TRBJ2-7, with 7 bases aligning to TRBD1. The CDR3 is 14 residues long. Germline CDR1 reads MDHEN; CDR2 reads SYDVKM. The ends lost 6 bases at V and 1 base at J; junction bases unmatched: 6.

The chain employs TRBV7-9 and TRBJ1-2; D is possibly TRBD1 (5 bases). Germline CDR1 reads SEHNR; CDR2 reads FQNEAQ (reference sequence). V was trimmed by 6 bases and J by 1 base, leaving 9 bases between them. The CDR3 has 13 amino acids. The CDR3 reads CASRTEDNYGYTF. CDR3 DNA: TGTGCCAGCAGGACAGAAGATAACTATGGCTACACCTTC.

This rearrangement joins TRBV5-1 to TRBJ2-3; the D gene is possibly TRBD2 (7 bases). CDR3 length equals 14 residues. The germline V gene encodes CDR1 SGHRS and CDR2 YFSETQ. V was cut by 0 bases and J by 5 bases, with 10 bases left in between. CDR3 DNA sequence: TGCGCCAGCAGCTTGGCGGGGGGCGGAGATACGCAGTATTTT. The encoded protein is CASSLAGGGDTQYF.

The CDR3 spells CASNLRGQVQPQHF. The CDR3 nucleotides read TGTGCCAGCAATCTCAGGGGGCAGGTTCAGCCCCAGCATTTT. The chain is built from TRBV28 and TRBJ1-5; 8 bases map to TRBD1. Trimming removed 7 bases from V and 6 bases from J; junction bases left unmatched: 8. This CDR3 is built from 14 residues. CDR1 is MDHEN and CDR2 is SYDVKM in the germline V gene.

The chain joins TRBV27 to TRBJ2-3; 11 nucleotides line up with TRBD2. J lost 5 bases, V lost 3 bases, and 4 bases had no gene match. Germline loops: CDR1 MNHEY, CDR2 SMNVEV (reference sequence). The CDR3 length is 15 residues. The CDR3 reads CASSFGLAGIDTQYF. The CDR3 DNA is TGTGCCAGCAGTTTCGGACTAGCGGGCATAGATACGCAGTATTTT.

The chain uses TRBV28 and TRBJ2-3, with D possibly TRBD2 on 6 matching bases. With 2 bases removed from V and 5 bases from J, the gap between germline ends came to 14 bases. This CDR3 has 15 amino acids. Germline V gene lookup returns CDR1 MDHEN and CDR2 SYDVKM. The CDR3 is CASSLVSGGGDTQYF. The CDR3 DNA follows: TGTGCCAGCAGTTTAGTTAGCGGAGGTGGAGATACGCAGTATTTT.

The J gene is TRBJ2-7, the V gene TRBV27, with D possibly matching TRBD2 (6 bases). CDR1 is MNHEY and CDR2 is SMNVEV in the germline V gene (reference sequence). Trimming cost V 3 bases and J 4 bases, with 13 bases left between them. This CDR3 is 14 amino acids long. The CDR3 reads CASSFGRGGYEQYF. The DNA of the CDR3 is TGTGCCAGCAGTTTCGGAAGGGGAGGTTACGAGCAGTACTTC.

This chain uses TRBV27 with TRBJ1-2, with 8 bases identical to TRBD1. Germline CDR1 is MNHEY and CDR2 is SMNVEV (reference sequence). Trimming cost V 4 bases and J 2 bases; bases outside gene matches: 12. This CDR3 is 17 amino acids long. CDR3 region: CASSSPSRDRQNYGYTF. The CDR3 nucleotides read TGTGCCAGCAGTTCCCCTTCCAGGGACAGGCAAAACTATGGCTACACCTTC.

V gene TRBV25-1 combines with J gene TRBJ1-1, with D maybe TRBD1 (5 bases). Looked up from germline, CDR1 is MGHDK and CDR2 is SYGVNS. Between the trimmed V and J ends, which lost 7 bases and 5 bases, there was a span of 14 bases. This CDR3 has 13 amino acids. CDR3 nucleotide sequence: TGTGCCAGCACCTCATTTGGGGGGACTGAAGCTTTCTTT. Translated: CASTSFGGTEAFF.

CDR3: CASSAIGGYSNQPQHF. The CDR3 bases are TGTGCCAGTAGTGCAATAGGGGGCTATAGCAATCAGCCCCAGCATTTT. V is TRBV19 and J is TRBJ1-5; 7 positions match TRBD1. Germline CDR1 and CDR2: LNHDA and SQIVND (reference sequence). Trimming took 5 bases from V and 0 from J; bases not matched to a gene: 7. This CDR3 is built from 16 residues. Drawing the rest from reference TRBV19 and TRBJ1-5, the complete variable domain is DGGITQSPKYLFRKEGQNVTLSCEQNLNHDAMYWYRQDPGQGLRLIYYSQIVNDFQKGDIAEGYSVSREKKESFPLTVTSAQKNPTAFYLCASSAIGGYSNQPQHFGDGTRLSIL.

The rearrangement links TRBV27 to TRBJ2-6; 9 nucleotides align to TRBD1. V shed 4 bases, J shed 0 bases, and the junction held 4 bases outside the gene matches. Germline CDR1 MNHEY, CDR2 SMNVEV (reference sequence). The CDR3 length is 17 residues. The CDR3 protein is CASSWDRESSGANVLTF. CDR3 nucleotide sequence: TGTGCCAGCAGTTGGGACAGGGAGAGCTCTGGGGCCAACGTCCTGACTTTC.

The chain carries TRBV7-9 and TRBJ1-1; 7 positions agree with TRBD1. The CDR3 spans 15 residues. Trimming took 6 bases from V and 4 from J; bases not matched to a gene: 11. Germline lookup yields CDR1 SEHNR and CDR2 FQNEAQ (reference sequence). This CDR3 reads CASRAGTDLSTEAFF. The CDR3 DNA is TGTGCCAGCAGGGCAGGGACAGATCTTAGCACTGAAGCTTTCTTT.

V is TRBV27 and J is TRBJ1-2, with unresolved D. CDR1 and CDR2 from the germline V gene are MNHEY and SMNVEV (reference sequence). The CDR3 runs 12 residues. V gave up 3 bases and J gave up 6 bases, with 8 bases separating them. CDR3 amino acids: CASSLNGHGYTF. The CDR3 DNA reads TGTGCCAGCAGTTTGAACGGTCATGGCTACACCTTC.

V usage is TRBV7-3 and J usage is TRBJ2-1; 12 bases map to TRBD1. Germline CDR1 and CDR2: SGHTA and FQGTGA. The CDR3 runs to 13 residues. Losses at the gene ends were 4 bases for V and 10 bases for J; bases not matched to a gene: 2. The CDR3 region has the DNA TGTGCCAGCAGCTCCGGGACAGGGGGCGAGCAGTTCTTC. It codes for CASSSGTGGEQFF.

The J gene is TRBJ2-2, the V gene TRBV6-5, with a tentative D call TRBD2 (6 bases). The CDR3 covers 14 residues. Trimming removed 8 bases at V and 3 bases at J, with 13 bases between. Germline V gene lookup returns CDR1 MNHEY and CDR2 SVGAGI. The CDR3 spells CASRVAEDTGELFF. The CDR3 region has the DNA TGTGCCAGCCGAGTAGCGGAGGACACCGGGGAGCTGTTTTTT.

The V gene is TRBV5-1, the J gene TRBJ2-1; no clear D gene. The V gene lost 0 bases and the J gene lost 6 bases, with 10 bases spanning the gap. The CDR3 loop spans 14 amino acids. Germline values: CDR1 SGHRS, CDR2 YFSETQ. This CDR3 is CASSLGGPPNEQFF. CDR3 bases: TGCGCCAGCAGCTTGGGTGGGCCCCCCAATGAGCAGTTCTTC.